A selection of T cell receptor beta chains follows, all from one sample in a study of regulatory T cells in long-lasting Graves disease. MiXCR, applied by TCRdb to the multiplex PCR reads, yields one record per CDR3 protein. This table has a few hundred thousand distinct CDR3 sequences, 15% to 20% appearing once. These sequences were also reported in another study, on T cells in Graves' hyperthyroidism and ophthalmopathy.

The sample in question was peripheral blood mononuclear cells (PBMCs), obtained at new diagnosis, from a patient treated with antithyroid drugs. These receptors all stem from a woman under 40 with Graves disease. The conserved cysteine and the conserved F or W are not part of the CDR3 here.

>TRBJ1-2|TRBV12-3/TRBV12-4
ASSRRSGYT
>TRBJ1-2|TRBV29-1
SVRAGGSWGYT
>TRBJ2-2|TRBV11-2
ASSLTGYTGELF
>TRBJ2-7|TRBV10-1
ASRGTGDEQY
>TRBJ1-1|TRBV20-1
SVQTTRGRDTEAF
>TRBJ1-2|TRBV12-3/TRBV12-4
ASSLAVGGLGGYT
>TRBJ1-1|TRBV7-8
ASEARGWTEAF
>TRBJ2-3|TRBV6-1
ASSSRITDTQY
>TRBJ2-2|TRBV15
ATSRDAWTNTGELF
>TRBJ2-6|TRBV7-9
ASSSTSSGGSGANVLT
>TRBJ2-7|TRBV3-1
ASSQVETAGYEQY
>TRBJ2-7|TRBV15
ATSRLRGHEQY
>TRBJ2-7|TRBV6-2/TRBV6-3
ASRMIWDPSYEQY